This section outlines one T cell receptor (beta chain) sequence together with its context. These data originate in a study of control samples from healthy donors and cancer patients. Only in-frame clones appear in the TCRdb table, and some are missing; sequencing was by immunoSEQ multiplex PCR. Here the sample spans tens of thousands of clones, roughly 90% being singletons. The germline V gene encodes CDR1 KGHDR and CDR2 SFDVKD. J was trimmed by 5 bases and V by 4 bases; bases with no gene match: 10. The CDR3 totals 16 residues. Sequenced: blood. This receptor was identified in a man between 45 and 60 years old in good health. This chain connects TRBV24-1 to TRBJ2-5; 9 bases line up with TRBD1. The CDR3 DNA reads TGTGCCACCAGTGACCCAACAGGGGGCAACTTGGAGACCCAGTACTTC. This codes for CATSDPTGGNLETQYF.